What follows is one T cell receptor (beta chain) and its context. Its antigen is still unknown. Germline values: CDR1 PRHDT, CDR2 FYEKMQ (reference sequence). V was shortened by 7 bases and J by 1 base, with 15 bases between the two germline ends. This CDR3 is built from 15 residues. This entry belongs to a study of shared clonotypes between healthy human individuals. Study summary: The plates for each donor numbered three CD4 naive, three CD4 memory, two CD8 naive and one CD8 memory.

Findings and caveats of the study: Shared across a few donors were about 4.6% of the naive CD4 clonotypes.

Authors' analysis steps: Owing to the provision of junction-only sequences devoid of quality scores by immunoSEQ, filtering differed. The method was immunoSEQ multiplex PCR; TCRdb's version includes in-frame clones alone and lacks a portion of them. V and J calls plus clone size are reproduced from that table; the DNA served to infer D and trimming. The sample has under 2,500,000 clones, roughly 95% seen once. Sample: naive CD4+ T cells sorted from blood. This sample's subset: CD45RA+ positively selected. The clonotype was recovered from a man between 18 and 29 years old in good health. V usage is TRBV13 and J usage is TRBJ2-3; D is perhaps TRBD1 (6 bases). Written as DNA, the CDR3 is TGTGCCAGCACCAAAACACAGGGAGGCACAGATACGCAGTATTTT. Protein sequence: CASTKTQGGTDTQYF.